This TCR beta chain is from a study of CD8+CD57+ T cells in acquired aplastic anemia. For the study at large: Sorted CD4+ and CD8+ cell DNA averaged around 3.5 ug.

This CDR3 is built from 13 residues. Germline lookup yields CDR1 LNHNV and CDR2 YYDKDF (reference sequence). V dropped 9 bases and J dropped 8; count of bases not matched to a gene: 10. This clonotype was observed many times. It was genomic DNA that served as the template for profiling TCR beta VDJ and CDR3. Via MiXCR, TCRdb re-called the reads, giving one row per CDR3 protein. This repertoire shows approximately 81,000 distinct CDR3 sequences, more than 40% found once; its top ten account for roughly 70%. The clonotype comes from a human donor in good health, serving as a control. Sequenced input: sorted CD4+, CD8+, or CD8+CD57+ T cells (not recorded which) from PBMCs. This chain links TRBV15 with TRBJ2-1; 7 bases line up with TRBD1. The CDR3 DNA sequence: TGTGCCACGAGCCCTGACAGGGTCGATGAGCAGTTCTTC. Protein sequence: CATSPDRVDEQFF.